The 2 T cell receptor beta chains listed next were all sequenced from one sample in a study of breast tumors, draining lymph nodes, adjacent tissues. Samples came from axillary lymph nodes draining the breast cancer. TCRdb analysed the multiplex PCR reads with MiXCR anew, one entry per CDR3 protein. Counted here are about 130,000 distinct CDR3 sequences, about 20% occurring once; the ten biggest clones make up 2.2%. Sequenced sample: axillary lymph node tissue. All receptors come from a female donor with breast cancer. Some clones in this sample may be carry-over from other donors' samples.

There are many counts of this clonotype. The chain carries TRBV19 and TRBJ1-2; maybe TRBD1 (5 bases). The CDR3 has 14 residues. V lost 3 bases and J lost 3, with 11 bases in between. Germline CDR1 reads LNHDA; CDR2 reads SQIVND (reference sequence). The CDR3: CASSMFGRDYGYTF. The CDR3 DNA is TGTGCCAGTAGTATGTTCGGCAGGGACTATGGCTACACCTTC.

This chain joins TRBV3-1 and TRBJ2-6, with 10 bases aligning to TRBD2. Looked up from germline, CDR1 is LGHDT and CDR2 is YNNKEL (reference sequence). Unmatched junction bases numbered 10, after V lost 2 bases and J lost 3 bases. The CDR3 totals 19 residues. The CDR3: CASSQLAGESGFGANVLTF. As DNA, the CDR3 is TGTGCCAGCAGCCAACTAGCGGGAGAGTCTGGTTTTGGGGCCAACGTCCTGACTTTC.